Listed below are T cell receptor beta chains from one sample, sequenced in a study of blood T cells in healthy people across ages. Using its own MiXCR run on the 5' RACE reads, TCRdb lists one record per CDR3 protein. The table lists 660,000 or so distinct CDR3 sequences, approximately 50% of them singletons. Sequencing input: blood. The receptors derive from a man in his 60s in good health. CDR3s include the opening cysteine and the closing phenylalanine or tryptophan. Fields, in order: J gene, V gene, CDR3 length, clone size, D gene, CDR3 DNA, CDR3 protein. D genes are given only for firm matches. Not all rows give a size; the values are once, few, many and, for expanded clones, a class.

TRBJ2-3,TRBV18,15,.,.,TGTGCCAGCTCACCACCGGGACCGATTGGGGATACGCAGTATTTT,CASSPPGPIGDTQYF
TRBJ2-1,TRBV4-2,16,few,TRBD2,TGTGCCAGCAGCCGGGAGTTAGCGGGGGGGAACAATGAGCAGTTCTTC,CASSRELAGGNNEQFF
TRBJ2-1,TRBV11-3,13,.,.,TGTGCCAGCAGCCCAAGCAGGCAGGGCGAGCAGTTCTTC,CASSPSRQGEQFF
TRBJ1-2,TRBV10-3,13,.,.,TGTGCGACTACGCAGGCGGCTAACTATGGCTACACCTTC,CATTQAANYGYTF
TRBJ2-7,TRBV5-1,15,few,.,TGCGCCAGCAGCCCCTCCGGGGGGCTCTCCTACGAGCAGTACTTC,CASSPSGGLSYEQYF
TRBJ2-1,TRBV5-1,14,.,TRBD1,TGCGCCAGCTGGCAGGGGGATTCCTACAATGAGCAGTTCTTC,CASWQGDSYNEQFF
TRBJ2-7,TRBV10-3,14,.,TRBD1,TGTGCCATCAGTGAAAGACAGGGGGGCTACGAGCAGTACTTC,CAISERQGGYEQYF
TRBJ2-5,TRBV20-1,12,.,TRBD2,TGCAGTGCTATGACTAGCGTGGAGACCCAGTACTTC,CSAMTSVETQYF
TRBJ1-1,TRBV6-1,17,few,.,TGTGCCAGCAGGCCAGGTAGGGCCCTAAGCCCGAACACTGAAGCTTTCTTT,CASRPGRALSPNTEAFF
TRBJ2-3,TRBV27,15,.,TRBD2,TGTGCCAGCAGTTTCTTACTAGCGTACACAGATACGCAGTATTTT,CASSFLLAYTDTQYF
TRBJ2-6,TRBV12-3/TRBV12-4,15,many,.,TGTGCCAGCAGTTCCAGGGGAGCTGGGGCCAACGTCCTGACTTTC,CASSSRGAGANVLTF
TRBJ2-5,TRBV29-1,12,few,.,TGCAGCGTTGAGGCGGGCCAAGAGACCCAGTACTTC,CSVEAGQETQYF
TRBJ1-5,TRBV27,15,.,TRBD1,TGTGCCAGCAGTTCTAGGACAGGGGTTAATCAGCCCCAGCATTTT,CASSSRTGVNQPQHF
TRBJ2-4,TRBV2,14,.,TRBD1,TGTGCCAGCAGCCCGGGACAGGGAGGAAACATTCAGTACTTC,CASSPGQGGNIQYF
TRBJ2-1,TRBV5-1,17,.,.,.,CASSLPNQPQHFGEQFF
TRBJ1-2,TRBV5-1,14,.,.,TGCGCCAGCAGCTTGGATGTGGAAGACTATGGCTACACCTTC,CASSLDVEDYGYTF
TRBJ2-2,TRBV24-1,14,.,.,TGTGCCACCAGTGATGAGGGTCTCACCGGGGAGCTGTTTTTT,CATSDEGLTGELFF
TRBJ1-1,TRBV29-1,17,few,TRBD1,TGCAGCGTTGACGCGGGATGGACCCAGGGGGCTGGGACTGAAGCTTTCTTT,CSVDAGWTQGAGTEAFF
TRBJ1-2,TRBV5-1,14,.,TRBD1,TGCGCCAGCAGCTTGGCCCGGACAGGGCAAGGCTACACCTTC,CASSLARTGQGYTF
TRBJ2-5,TRBV20-1,14,.,.,TGCAGTGCCAATCTAAACCGGGGCCAAGAGACCCAGTACTTC,CSANLNRGQETQYF
TRBJ2-2,TRBV29-1,14,few,.,TGCAGCGTTGAACAGCCACCTAGGACCGGGGAGCTGTTTTTT,CSVEQPPRTGELFF
TRBJ2-5,TRBV20-1,15,few,TRBD2,TGCAGTGCTCGCAGCGGGGGGCCGTACCAAGAGACCCAGTACTTC,CSARSGGPYQETQYF
TRBJ2-3,TRBV6-5,12,.,TRBD2,TGTGCCAGCAGTTTTAGCGGGGGGGCGCAGTATTTT,CASSFSGGAQYF
TRBJ2-1,TRBV20-1,16,.,TRBD2,TGCAGTGCTACACATCTAGCGGGCTTCTCCTACAATGAGCAGTTCTTC,CSATHLAGFSYNEQFF
TRBJ2-3,TRBV20-1,14,.,.,TGCAGTGCTAGAAAAACGGGGAGGATAGATACGCAGTATTTT,CSARKTGRIDTQYF
TRBJ2-6,TRBV5-6,15,.,.,TGTGCCAGTAGACTTTGGATCGCTGGGGCCAACGTCCTGACTTTC,CASRLWIAGANVLTF
TRBJ1-2,TRBV12-3/TRBV12-4,13,many,.,TGTGCCAGCACCCCATCGGTAGGGAATGGCTACACCTTC,CASTPSVGNGYTF
TRBJ2-7,TRBV7-6,19,once,.,TGTGCCAGCAGCTTGGGTTCCGGGACCACAGCCCCCTTTAAAGACGAGCAGTACTTC,CASSLGSGTTAPFKDEQYF